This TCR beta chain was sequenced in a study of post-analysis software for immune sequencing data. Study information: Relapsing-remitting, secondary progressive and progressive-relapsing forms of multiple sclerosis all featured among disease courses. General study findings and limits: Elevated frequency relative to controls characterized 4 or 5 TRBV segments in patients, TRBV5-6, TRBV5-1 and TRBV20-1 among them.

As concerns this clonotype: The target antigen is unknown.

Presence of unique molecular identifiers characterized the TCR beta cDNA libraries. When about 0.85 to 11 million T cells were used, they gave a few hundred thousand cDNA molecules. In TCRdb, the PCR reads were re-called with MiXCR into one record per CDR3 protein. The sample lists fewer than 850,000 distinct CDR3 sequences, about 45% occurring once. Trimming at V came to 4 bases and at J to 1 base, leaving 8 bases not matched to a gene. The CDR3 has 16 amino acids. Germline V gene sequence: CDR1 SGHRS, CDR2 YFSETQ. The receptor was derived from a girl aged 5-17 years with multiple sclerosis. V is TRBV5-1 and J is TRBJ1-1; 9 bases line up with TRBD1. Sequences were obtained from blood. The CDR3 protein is CASSEGTGLKNTEAFF. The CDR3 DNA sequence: TGCGCCAGCAGCGAAGGGACAGGGCTGAAGAACACTGAAGCTTTCTTT.